The 25 T cell receptor beta chains below all came from one sample that was sequenced in a study of beta chain features in type 1 diabetes listed by TCRdb under 2018. The receptor library was made with the immunoSEQ multiplex PCR assay. The entire isolated RNA was reverse transcribed using the High Capacity cDNA Reverse Transcription Kit, and thus expressed TCRB transcripts were sequenced. In its TCRdb copy, this immuneACCESS table keeps in-frame sequences only and misses some clones. Where compared with another copy, unresolved V genes explain less than half of these, and the others have no known cause. This sample lists 450,000 or so clones; about an eighth were detected once. Of the sample, about 0.042% falls within the top ten clones. Sequencing used naive CD4+ T cells from blood. The label giving this sample's cell subset or site can be read as: true naive CD4+ T cells. Receptors originate from a woman younger than 35 in good health.

This clone turned up a few times. This chain joins TRBV20-1 and TRBJ1-1, with D tentatively TRBD1 (6 bases). The ends were cut back, 5 bases at V and 7 bases at J, with 11 bases in the middle. Germline values: CDR1 DFQATT, CDR2 SNEGSKA (reference sequence). The CDR3 consists of 11 residues. CDR3 sequence (DNA): TGCAGTGCTTCCGGACAGTTTGAAGCTTTCTTT. Translated, it gives CSASGQFEAFF.

This clone was found a few times. This sequence joins TRBV7-2 and TRBJ2-3; D unclear. Trimming shortened V by 4 bases and J by 3 bases, and 8 bases separated the two germline ends. CDR1 and CDR2 (germline): SGHTA, FQGNSA. The CDR3 is 13 residues long. The CDR3 nucleotides are TGTGCCAGCAGCTCCGCTACGACAGATACGCAGTATTTT. Encoded protein: CASSSATTDTQYF.

The V and J genes are TRBV7-8 and TRBJ2-7, with 8 bases identical to TRBD1. The CDR3 is 15 residues long. V lost 3 bases to trimming and J lost 2 bases; unmatched junction nucleotides: 6. Germline V gives CDR1 SGHVS, CDR2 FQNEAQ. The CDR3 region is CASSFGQGGTYEQYF. The CDR3 bases are TGTGCCAGCAGCTTTGGACAGGGAGGCACCTACGAGCAGTACTTC.

This clone was counted between two and nine times. The genes are TRBV29-1 and TRBJ2-3; D is uncertain. V shed 4 bases and J shed 0 bases, with 11 bases lying between them. Germline V gene data show CDR1 as SQVTM and CDR2 as ANQGSEA. The CDR3 is made up of 14 amino acids. The CDR3 protein is CSVGRLGSTDTQYF. As DNA, the CDR3 is TGCAGCGTTGGCAGGTTGGGGAGCACAGATACGCAGTATTTT.

The J gene is TRBJ2-3, the V gene TRBV5-4, with TRBD2 as a possible D gene (5 bases). The CDR3 has 16 amino acids. CDR1 and CDR2 from the germline V gene are SGHNT and YYREEE (reference sequence). With 2 bases removed from V and 2 bases from J, the gap between germline ends came to 15 bases. CDR3 amino acids: CASSLGTKRYTDTQYF. CDR3 coding DNA: TGTGCCAGCAGCTTAGGCACGAAGCGGTACACAGATACGCAGTATTTT.

This clone appeared a few times. The V call is TRBV4-3, the J call TRBJ1-2; D remains ambiguous. The CDR3 runs to 16 residues. V lost 2 bases to trimming and J lost 4 bases, with 17 bases between them. The V gene's germline CDR1 is LGHNA and CDR2 YSLEER. The CDR3 protein is CASSQYGPGGVYGYTF. CDR3 nucleotides: TGCGCCAGCAGCCAATATGGGCCAGGAGGAGTCTATGGCTACACCTTC.

V usage is TRBV6-1 and J usage is TRBJ1-2; TRBD1 might be the D (5 bases). Looked up from germline, CDR1 is MNHNS and CDR2 is SASEGT. V was trimmed by 6 bases and J by 7 bases, leaving 15 bases between them. The CDR3 is 13 residues long. The CDR3 reads CASRETQGRGYTF. The CDR3 DNA follows: TGTGCCAGCAGGGAAACCCAGGGACGTGGCTACACCTTC.

In this sample, this clone turned up a few times. This chain connects TRBV19 to TRBJ1-2; perhaps TRBD1 as D (5 bases). The CDR3 totals 14 residues. Germline V gene data show CDR1 as LNHDA and CDR2 as SQIVND (reference sequence). Trimming pared 7 bases from V and 0 bases from J, leaving 12 bases between. This CDR3 is CASTDRRTNYGYTF. CDR3 nucleotide sequence: TGTGCCAGTACAGACAGACGCACTAACTATGGCTACACCTTC.

In its sample, this clone was seen a few times. The chain combines TRBV15 with TRBJ2-5; perhaps TRBD2 as D (5 bases). The CDR3 extends over 15 amino acids. Trimming stripped 0 bases from V and 4 bases from J, with 12 bases between. CDR1 is LNHNV, CDR2 YYDKDF, per germline (reference sequence). The DNA for the CDR3 is TGTGCCACCAGCAGAGATTTTGGCGGGTTAGAGACCCAGTACTTC. Translated: CATSRDFGGLETQYF.

This clone has just a few counts. This chain's CDR3 is CASSFDRISYNEQFF. CDR3 DNA sequence: TGTGCCAGCAGTTTTGACAGGATCTCCTACAATGAGCAGTTCTTC. This chain joins TRBV27 and TRBJ2-1; possible D gene TRBD1, 6 bases. V lost 3 bases and J 0 bases, leaving 9 bases between the germline ends. The germline V gene encodes CDR1 MNHEY and CDR2 SMNVEV (reference sequence). The CDR3 spans 15 residues.

The chain has TRBV5-1 and TRBJ2-7; TRBD1 matches 8 bases. This CDR3 contains 14 residues. Trimming took 4 bases from V and 6 from J; bases not matched to a gene: 9. CDR1 and CDR2 (germline): SGHRS, YFSETQ. The CDR3 reads CASSNLGQGGEQYF. CDR3 nucleotides: TGCGCCAGCAGCAACCTAGGACAGGGAGGCGAGCAGTACTTC.

As concerns this clone: In the same sample, other DNA sequences code for this CDR3. The CDR3 sequence is CASSVAGQNTEAFF. In DNA, the CDR3 is TGTGCCAGCAGCGTAGCCGGACAGAACACTGAAGCTTTCTTT. The rearrangement uses TRBV9 and TRBJ1-1, with D possibly being TRBD1 (5 bases). V was shortened by 0 bases and J by 1 base, with 7 bases between the two germline ends. This CDR3 is built from 14 residues. CDR1 and CDR2 from the germline V gene are SGDLS and YYNGEE.

In this sample, this clone turned up a few times. CDR3 residues: CASSVTGAAGYTF. The CDR3 region has the DNA TGTGCCAGCAGCGTAACAGGGGCTGCCGGCTACACCTTC. This chain links TRBV9 with TRBJ1-2, with 7 nucleotides matching TRBD1. The CDR3 length is 13 residues. Germline lookup yields CDR1 SGDLS and CDR2 YYNGEE. The J segment lost 8 bases and the V segment lost 1 base, leaving 5 bases of the junction unmatched.

In regard to this clone: The sample contains more than one DNA sequence encoding this CDR3. The rearrangement joins TRBV28 to TRBJ2-7; D remains ambiguous. Trimming pared 2 bases from V and 4 bases from J, leaving 6 bases between. Per germline, CDR1 MDHEN and CDR2 SYDVKM. This CDR3 has 12 residues. CDR3 sequence reads: CASSLGSYEQYV. Written as DNA, the CDR3 is TGTGCCAGCAGTTTAGGGTCGTACGAGCAGTACGTC.

The CDR3 DNA reads as TGTGCCAGCACTCGGGGGACTAGCGGCACAGATACGCAGTATTTT. The encoded protein is CASTRGTSGTDTQYF. The V call is TRBV2, the J call TRBJ2-3; 10 bases are shared with TRBD2. The CDR3 consists of 15 residues. CDR1 and CDR2 from the germline V gene are SNHLY and FYNNEI. V was pared by 7 bases and J by 1 base, with 5 bases of the junction left unmatched.

This clone was recorded a few times. The V call is TRBV2, the J call TRBJ1-6; unclear D gene. Germline assignment: CDR1 SNHLY and CDR2 FYNNEI. Deletions cut 6 bases from V and 7 bases from J, with 13 bases between. This CDR3 is 14 amino acids long. The CDR3 region is CASRPVIWNSPLHF. CDR3 bases: TGTGCCAGCAGACCGGTAATCTGGAATTCACCCCTCCACTTT. Variable domain in full (rest from reference TRBV2 and TRBJ1-6): EPEVTQTPSHQVTQMGQEVILRCVPISNHLYFYWYRQILGQKVEFLVSFYNNEISEKSEIFDDQFSVERPDGSNFTLKIRSTKLEDSAMYFCASRPVIWNSPLHFGNGTRLTVT.

Only a few counts were recorded for this clone. V is TRBV7-2 and J is TRBJ2-1, with 7 bases lining up with TRBD1. The CDR3 runs 13 residues. Per the germline V gene, CDR1 is SGHTA and CDR2 is FQGNSA. The V and J ends lost 2 bases and 11 bases, in that order; junction bases with no gene match: 6. As DNA, the CDR3 is TGTGCCAGCAGCTTATCCCCGGGACAGCAGCAGTTCTTC. This translates into CASSLSPGQQQFF.

This clone showed up just a few times. The rearrangement joins TRBV9 to TRBJ2-2; D unclear. Trimming cost V 4 bases and J 10 bases, with 14 bases left between them. CDR3 length: 13 amino acids. Per germline, CDR1 SGDLS and CDR2 YYNGEE. CDR3 amino acids: CASSRRPDEELFF. DNA of the CDR3: TGTGCCAGCAGCCGCAGGCCGGATGAGGAGCTGTTTTTT.

The genes are TRBV21-1 and TRBJ2-2. TRBV21-1 is a listed pseudogene. The CDR3 is 18 amino acids. CDR3 protein: CASSTTETERGLTGELFF. The CDR3 DNA reads as TGTGCCAGCAGCACGACAGAGACTGAACGGGGTCTCACCGGGGAGCTGTTTTTT.

The chain has TRBV29-1 and TRBJ1-1, with no clear D. Germline lookup yields CDR1 SQVTM and CDR2 ANQGSEA. Trimming removed 4 bases from V and 1 base from J, with 10 bases in between. This CDR3 has 13 amino acids. The CDR3 spells CSVVRPGNTEAFF. For the CDR3, the DNA is TGCAGCGTTGTTCGGCCGGGGAACACTGAAGCTTTCTTT.

The V call is TRBV4-1, the J call TRBJ2-7; 7 bases agree with TRBD1. Germline assignment: CDR1 MGHRA and CDR2 YSYEKL. V dropped 2 bases and J dropped 4; count of bases not matched to a gene: 8. The CDR3 loop spans 15 amino acids. Written as DNA, the CDR3 is TGCGCCAGCAGCCAACAACAGGGGCCCGGATACGAGCAGTACTTC. It specifies CASSQQQGPGYEQYF.

This chain links TRBV2 with TRBJ2-5, with D maybe TRBD2 (6 bases). The CDR3 consists of 13 residues. Trimming removed 3 bases at V and 9 bases at J, with 14 bases between. Germline V gene sequence: CDR1 SNHLY, CDR2 FYNNEI. As DNA, the CDR3 is TGTGCCAGCAGTGACGGGGGACCCAAGGCCCAGTACTTC. Translating it yields CASSDGGPKAQYF.

This clone has more than one count but fewer than ten. This chain joins TRBV6-5 and TRBJ2-3, with 7 bases that match TRBD1. This CDR3 is 15 amino acids long. With 5 bases clipped from V and 0 bases from J, the junction kept 5 bases outside the gene matches. The germline gives CDR1 MNHEY, CDR2 SVGAGI. CDR3 DNA sequence: TGTGCCAGCAGTCTGACAGGGTCTAGCACAGATACGCAGTATTTT. Translating gives CASSLTGSSTDTQYF.

The chain uses TRBV2 and TRBJ1-5, with D maybe TRBD1 (5 bases). In germline, CDR1 is SNHLY, CDR2 FYNNEI. V was cut by 3 bases and J by 7 bases, with 10 bases left in between. CDR3 length equals 13 residues. DNA of the CDR3: TGTGCCAGCAGTGACAGGGCTGAGCAGCCCCAGCATTTT. Residues: CASSDRAEQPQHF.

This rearrangement joins TRBV15 to TRBJ2-3; D perhaps matches TRBD2 (5 bases). V was cut by 5 bases and J by 8 bases, with 20 bases left in between. Looked up from germline, CDR1 is LNHNV and CDR2 is YYDKDF (reference sequence). The CDR3 totals 15 residues. CDR3 residues: CATSFRTGTVLTQYF. CDR3 coding DNA: TGTGCCACCAGCTTTAGGACGGGAACGGTCCTTACGCAGTATTTT.